The next 4 T cell receptor beta chains were all read from a single sample in a study of T cell repertoires in cytomegalovirus infection. MiXCR, run by TCRdb on the reads, gives a single entry per CDR3 protein. The sample contains about 740,000 distinct CDR3 sequences, roughly a third of which appear only once. Sequencing input: PBMCs. These receptors came from a human donor in good health (CMV status not recorded). Some clones in this sample may be carry-over from other donors' samples.

This clonotype showed up just a few times. The rearrangement joins TRBV27 to TRBJ2-1, with 9 nucleotides matching TRBD2. This CDR3 has 16 amino acids. Per the germline V gene, CDR1 is MNHEY and CDR2 is SMNVEV (reference sequence). Trimming cost V 7 bases and J 9 bases; bases outside gene matches: 16. This CDR3 reads CASKVSAGGGYREQFF. The CDR3, as DNA: TGTGCCAGCAAGGTATCGGCGGGAGGGGGTTATCGTGAGCAGTTCTTC.

This clonotype appeared a few times. The chain has TRBV6-6 and TRBJ2-7, with a weak D call TRBD1 (6 bases). The CDR3 sequence is 15 residues long. Germline lookup yields CDR1 MNHNY and CDR2 SVGAGI (reference sequence). With 4 bases removed from V and 0 bases from J, the gap between germline ends came to 13 bases. CDR3 amino acids: CASSSPTGRSYEQYF. CDR3 coding DNA: TGTGCCAGCAGTTCACCGACAGGACGCTCCTACGAGCAGTACTTC.

The chain recombines TRBV6-5 with TRBJ2-7; maybe TRBD1 (6 bases). Looked up from germline, CDR1 is MNHEY and CDR2 is SVGAGI. Trimming shortened V by 0 bases and J by 1 base, and 10 bases separated the two germline ends. The CDR3 contains 15 residues. CDR3 sequence (DNA): TGTGCCAGCAGTTACTCCTTGAGGGGGTCCTACGAGCAGTACTTC. This gives the protein CASSYSLRGSYEQYF.

The V gene is TRBV24-1, the J gene TRBJ1-5; D gene unclear. CDR3 length: 13 amino acids. The germline CDR1 and CDR2 sequences are KGHDR and SFDVKD. V lost 5 bases to trimming and J lost 3 bases, with 7 bases between them. CDR3 loop: CATSARNNQPQHF. CDR3 bases: TGTGCCACCAGTGCGAGGAACAATCAGCCCCAGCATTTT.